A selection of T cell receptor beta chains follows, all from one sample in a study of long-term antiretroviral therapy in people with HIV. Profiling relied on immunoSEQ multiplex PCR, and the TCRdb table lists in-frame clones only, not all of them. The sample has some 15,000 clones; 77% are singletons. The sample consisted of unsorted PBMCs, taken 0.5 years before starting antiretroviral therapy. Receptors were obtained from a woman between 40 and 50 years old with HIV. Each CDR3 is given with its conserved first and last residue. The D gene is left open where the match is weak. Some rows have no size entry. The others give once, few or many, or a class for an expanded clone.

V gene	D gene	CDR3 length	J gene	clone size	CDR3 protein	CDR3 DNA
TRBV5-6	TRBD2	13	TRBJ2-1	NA	CASSLAAGDEQFF	TGTGCCAGCAGCTTGGCAGCGGGGGATGAGCAGTTCTTC
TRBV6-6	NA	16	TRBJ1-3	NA	CASSYPARQGGNTIYF	TGTGCCAGCAGTTACCCCGCCAGGCAGGGAGGAAACACCATATATTTT
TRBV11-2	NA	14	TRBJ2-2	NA	CASTEGSGTGELFF	TGTGCCTCTACGGAAGGGTCCGGGACCGGGGAGCTGTTTTTT
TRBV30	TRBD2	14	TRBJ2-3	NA	CAWSTSGLTDTQYF	TGTGCCTGGAGTACTAGCGGGCTCACAGATACGCAGTATTTT
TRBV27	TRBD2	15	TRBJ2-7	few	CASRKASGGVDEQYF	TGTGCCAGCAGAAAAGCTAGCGGGGGAGTCGACGAGCAGTACTTC
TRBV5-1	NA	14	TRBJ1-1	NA	CASSLQTGNTEAFF	TGCGCCAGCAGCTTACAGACAGGGAACACTGAAGCTTTCTTT
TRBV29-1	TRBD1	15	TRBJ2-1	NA	CSSVWGQGLYNEQFF	TGCAGCTCTGTGTGGGGACAGGGGTTATACAATGAGCAGTTCTTC
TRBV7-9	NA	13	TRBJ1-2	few	CASSLPGEAHYTF	TGTGCCAGCAGCTTGCCAGGGGAGGCCCACTACACCTTC
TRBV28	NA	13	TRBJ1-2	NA	CASSPSGVGGYTF	TGTGCCAGCAGTCCCTCGGGGGTGGGTGGCTACACCTTC
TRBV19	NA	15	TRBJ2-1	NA	CASSISGPSYNEQFF	TGTGCCAGTAGTATCAGCGGGCCGTCCTACAATGAGCAGTTCTTC
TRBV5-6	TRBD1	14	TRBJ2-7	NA	CASMGQGSSYEQYF	TGTGCCAGCATGGGACAGGGTTCCTCCTACGAGCAGTACTTC
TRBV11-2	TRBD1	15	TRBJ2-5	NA	CASSSGTGNQETQYF	TGTGCCAGCAGCTCCGGGACAGGGAACCAAGAGACCCAGTACTTC
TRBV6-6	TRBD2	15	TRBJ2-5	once	CASSYFRGGWETQYF	TGTGCCAGCAGTTACTTTCGGGGGGGCTGGGAGACCCAGTACTTC
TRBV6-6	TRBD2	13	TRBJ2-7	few	CASTPSGSYEQYF	TGTGCCAGCACACCTAGCGGGTCCTACGAGCAGTACTTC
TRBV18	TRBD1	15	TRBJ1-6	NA	CASSGDRANNSPLHF	TGTGCCAGCTCGGGGGACAGGGCGAATAATTCACCCCTCCACTTT
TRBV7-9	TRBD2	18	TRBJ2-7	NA	CASSSRRVGGRRDYEQYF	TGTGCCAGCAGCTCTCGCCGGGTGGGGGGGAGACGGGACTACGAGCAGTACTTC
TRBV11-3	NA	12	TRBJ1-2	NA	CASSSYWEGYTF	TGTGCCAGCAGCTCTTACTGGGAAGGCTACACCTTC
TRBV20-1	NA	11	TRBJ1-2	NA	CSASTEMSYTF	TGCAGTGCTAGTACAGAAATGAGCTACACCTTC
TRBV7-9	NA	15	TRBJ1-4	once	CASSNVPSTNEKLFF	TGTGCCAGCAGCAACGTGCCTTCAACTAATGAAAAACTGTTTTTT
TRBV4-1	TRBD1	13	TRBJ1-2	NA	CASRSLDRDGYTF	TGCGCCAGCAGGTCCCTCGACAGGGACGGCTACACCTTC
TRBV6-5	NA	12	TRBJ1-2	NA	CASREGIDGYTF	TGTGCCAGCCGAGAGGGAATTGATGGCTACACCTTC
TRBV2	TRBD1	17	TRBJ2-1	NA	CASSPFGGQSSYNEQFF	TGTGCCAGCAGTCCCTTTGGGGGACAGAGCTCCTACAATGAGCAGTTCTTC
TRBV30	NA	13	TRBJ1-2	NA	CAWSVFQGGGHTF	TGTGCCTGGAGTGTATTTCAGGGAGGCGGCCACACCTTC
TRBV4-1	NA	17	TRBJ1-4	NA	CASSQDNKTPGLDAPFF	TGCGCCAGCAGCCAAGATAACAAGACCCCGGGACTCGATGCCCCGTTTTTT
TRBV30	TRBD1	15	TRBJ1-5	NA	CAWSIGTGVNQPQHF	TGTGCCTGGAGTATAGGGACAGGGGTGAATCAGCCCCAGCATTTT